This T cell receptor beta chain was found in a study of regulatory T cells in long-lasting Graves disease. Building the TCR beta libraries relied on iRepertoire HTBI primers, and CDR3 regions underwent Arm-PCR. In the authors' methods: Identified segments across samples numbered under 80 TRBV and about 15 TRBJ. TCRdb processed the multiplex PCR reads anew with MiXCR; each CDR3 protein has one entry. Here the V and J calls rest on TCRdb's processing, not on the authors' analysis. This sample yields about 470,000 distinct CDR3 sequences, of which more than 20% are seen a single time; 7% to 10% belongs to the top ten. The study, taken as a whole, reports: Persistent Graves' patients showed less TCR diversity than newly diagnosed ones. Persistent disease was associated with favored TRBV28 usage and with favored use of TRBJ1-2 and TRBJ2-5. New patients shared over 800 public clonotypes, fewer than the roughly 2,700 shared by persistent patients.

Time point meaning: persistent/refractory GD, antithyroid drugs over 5 years with positive TRAb. Following extraction of RNA from PBMCs, that RNA was used to make the TCR library. This clonotype was observed many times. Its antigen remains unknown. This CDR3 has 16 residues. Germline loops: CDR1 SGHAT, CDR2 FQNNGV. Trimming pared 0 bases from V and 2 bases from J, leaving 13 bases between. The chain employs TRBV11-2 and TRBJ1-1, with D perhaps TRBD1 (5 bases). The sample consisted of peripheral blood mononuclear cells (PBMCs), taken when the disease was refractory, from a patient treated with antithyroid drugs. This clonotype was obtained from a female donor with Graves disease. CDR3 sequence (DNA): TGTGCCAGCAGCTTAGATCTAGGGGCGGTTAACACTGAAGCTTTCTTT. Translated, it gives CASSLDLGAVNTEAFF.